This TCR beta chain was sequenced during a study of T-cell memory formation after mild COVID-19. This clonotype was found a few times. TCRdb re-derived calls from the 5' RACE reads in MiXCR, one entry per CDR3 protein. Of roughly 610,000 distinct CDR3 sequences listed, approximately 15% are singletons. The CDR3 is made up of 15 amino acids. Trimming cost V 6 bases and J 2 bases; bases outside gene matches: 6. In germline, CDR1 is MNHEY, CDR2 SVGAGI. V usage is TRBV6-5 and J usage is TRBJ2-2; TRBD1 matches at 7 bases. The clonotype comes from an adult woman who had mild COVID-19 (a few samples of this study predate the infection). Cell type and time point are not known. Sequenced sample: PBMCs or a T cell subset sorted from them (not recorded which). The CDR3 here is CASSLGTDNTGELFF. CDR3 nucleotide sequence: TGTGCCAGCAGCCTTGGGACAGACAACACCGGGGAGCTGTTTTTT.